The 19 T cell receptor beta chains below come from one sample, sequenced in a study of blood T cell repertoires in COVID-19 (dated by TCRdb to the early 2020s). The library was generated by the immunoSEQ multiplex PCR assay. TCRdb re-hosts the immuneACCESS table, in-frame sequences only. Its copies lack some clones; in the studies checked, an unresolved V gene accounts for under half of them, and the cause for the rest is not known. This sample comprises hundreds of thousands of clones, about 80% of them detected only once. The top ten clones comprise about 4.6% of the sample. Sequencing was performed on PBMCs or T cells enriched from blood (not recorded which). The source is a woman between 45 and 60 years old who had been exposed to COVID-19.

The V and J genes are TRBV19 and TRBJ2-3; D is ambiguous. V dropped 3 bases and J dropped 0 bases, with 4 bases sitting between them. This CDR3 comprises 13 residues. Germline V CDR1 and CDR2: LNHDA, SQIVND (reference sequence). CDR3 amino acids: CASSMSSTDTQYF. The CDR3 DNA sequence: TGTGCCAGTAGTATGTCTAGCACAGATACGCAGTATTTT.

This clone was detected only a few times. V gene TRBV5-4 combines with J gene TRBJ1-2; 8 bases fit TRBD1. CDR3 length: 14 residues. Trimming at V came to 4 bases and at J to 6 bases, leaving 8 bases not matched to a gene. Germline-derived CDR1 and CDR2 are SGHNT and YYREEE (reference sequence). The CDR3, as DNA: TGTGCCAGCAGCCTAAAGGACAGGGACCATGGCTACACCTTC. Encoded protein: CASSLKDRDHGYTF.

The J gene is TRBJ2-7, the V gene TRBV5-1; 13 nucleotides align to TRBD2. Per germline, CDR1 SGHRS and CDR2 YFSETQ. This CDR3 is built from 16 residues. J was trimmed by 7 bases and V by 4 bases; bases with no gene match: 11. CDR3 region: CASSLTGTSGVGEQYF. The CDR3 DNA sequence: TGCGCCAGCAGCCTTACAGGGACTAGCGGGGTTGGAGAGCAGTACTTC.

This sequence joins TRBV6-6 and TRBJ1-1, with 8 bases that match TRBD1. CDR1 and CDR2 (germline): MNHNY, SVGAGI (reference sequence). J was trimmed by 6 bases and V by 5 bases; bases with no gene match: 11. This CDR3 contains 15 residues. CDR3 bases: TGTGCCAGCAGTCGCAATACAGGGGGTCGGCCTGAAGCTTTCTTT. It yields the protein CASSRNTGGRPEAFF.

This clone was seen a single time. The chain has TRBV9 and TRBJ2-5; 9 bases align to TRBD2. Germline-derived CDR1 and CDR2 are SGDLS and YYNGEE. The CDR3 sequence is 15 residues long. The V segment lost 4 bases and the J segment 5 bases; nucleotides outside the gene matches: 9. The CDR3 DNA is TGTGCCAGCAGCACTGGGACTAGCAGCTGGGAGACCCAGTACTTC. Residues: CASSTGTSSWETQYF.

J is TRBJ1-2 and V is TRBV5-5; no clear D. The V gene lost 1 base and the J gene lost 13 bases, with 17 bases spanning the gap. CDR1 is SGHKS and CDR2 is YYEKEE in the germline V gene (reference sequence). This CDR3 is built from 13 residues. The CDR3 protein is CASSLRNGQRVTF. DNA for the CDR3: TGTGCCAGCAGCTTGCGGAACGGCCAGCGAGTCACCTTC.

V gene TRBV19 combines with J gene TRBJ2-5; 7 bases map to TRBD2. The germline CDR1 and CDR2 sequences are LNHDA and SQIVND (reference sequence). CDR3 size: 15 residues. V shed 6 bases, J shed 3 bases, and the junction held 10 bases outside the gene matches. The CDR3: CASRPGGRLKETQYF. CDR3 DNA: TGTGCCAGTAGGCCCGGGGGGAGGCTTAAAGAGACCCAGTACTTC. Drawing the rest from reference TRBV19 and TRBJ2-5, the complete variable domain is DGGITQSPKYLFRKEGQNVTLSCEQNLNHDAMYWYRQDPGQGLRLIYYSQIVNDFQKGDIAEGYSVSREKKESFPLTVTSAQKNPTAFYLCASRPGGRLKETQYFGPGTRLLVL.

V is TRBV15 and J is TRBJ1-1; possibly TRBD1 for D (5 bases). CDR1 is LNHNV and CDR2 is YYDKDF in the germline V gene (reference sequence). The CDR3 length is 15 residues. With 4 bases removed from V and 6 bases from J, the gap between germline ends came to 18 bases. The CDR3 DNA sequence: TGTGCCACCAGCACAAGGGCCGGGTGGGGGGCTGAAGCTTTCTTT. It yields the protein CATSTRAGWGAEAFF.

This clone was counted a single time. The V gene is TRBV6-4, the J gene TRBJ1-3, with D possibly TRBD1 on 5 matching bases. The germline gives CDR1 MRHNA, CDR2 SNTAGT. V was cut by 4 bases and J by 4 bases, with 20 bases left in between. The CDR3 has 17 amino acids. Here the CDR3 DNA reads TGTGCCAGCAGTGGGCCGCGAGGCAGTGGGGCGGGAAACACCATATATTTT. Residues: CASSGPRGSGAGNTIYF.

The chain combines TRBV2 with TRBJ1-5; tentative D call: TRBD1 (6 bases). The V end lost 1 base, the J end lost 11 bases, and 21 bases lay between the germline ends. Germline V CDR1 and CDR2: SNHLY, FYNNEI. The CDR3 totals 16 residues. The CDR3 reads CASSEDNRPTQGAQHF. The CDR3, as DNA: TGTGCCAGCAGTGAAGACAACCGACCCACACAGGGAGCCCAGCATTTT.

The V gene is TRBV7-9, the J gene TRBJ1-1; TRBD1 aligns across 7 bases. V lost 11 bases and J lost 1; bases outside the gene matches: 7. The CDR3 length is 13 residues. The V gene's germline CDR1 is SEHNR and CDR2 FQNEAQ (reference sequence). CDR3 region: CAPSGQSNTEAFF. CDR3 coding DNA: TGTGCCCCCTCGGGACAGTCGAACACTGAAGCTTTCTTT.

This clone was seen a handful of times. The chain is built from TRBV19 and TRBJ1-4; D gene ambiguous. The CDR3 is 14 residues long. Deletions cut 4 bases from V and 4 bases from J, with 10 bases between. Per germline, CDR1 LNHDA and CDR2 SQIVND (reference sequence). The CDR3 region is CASSRAGYNEKLFF. DNA of the CDR3: TGTGCCAGTAGTAGGGCAGGTTATAATGAAAAACTGTTTTTT.

This clone was recorded once. CDR3 in DNA: TGTGCCTGGAGTGTACTTACAGGGGCAGGTGGCTACACCTTC. Translating gives CAWSVLTGAGGYTF. The rearrangement joins TRBV30 to TRBJ1-2, with 7 bases identical to TRBD1. Germline loops: CDR1 GTSNPN, CDR2 SVGIG (reference sequence). The CDR3 runs to 14 residues. Trimming removed 0 bases from V and 7 bases from J; junction bases left unmatched: 8.

The chain is built from TRBV18 and TRBJ1-1; D unclear. The germline CDR1 and CDR2 sequences are KGHSH and LQKENI. This CDR3 is built from 12 residues. The V end was cut by 0 bases, the J end by 6 bases, with 5 bases between. The chain's CDR3 is CASSPPIAEAFF. The CDR3 DNA is TGTGCCAGCTCACCACCTATAGCTGAAGCTTTCTTT.

The chain recombines TRBV6-1 with TRBJ2-6; 9 bases are a match to TRBD1. Germline trimming cut 3 bases from V and 2 bases from J; bases unmatched to any gene: 2. CDR1 MNHNS and CDR2 SASEGT come from the germline V gene. The CDR3 consists of 16 residues. In DNA form, the CDR3 reads TGTGCCAGCAGTGATCGGACAGGGGCTGGGGCCAACGTCCTGACTTTC. It encodes CASSDRTGAGANVLTF.

The genes are TRBV6-5 and TRBJ1-1; 8 positions match TRBD1. CDR1 is MNHEY and CDR2 is SVGAGI in the germline V gene. The CDR3 loop spans 14 amino acids. Trimming took 1 base from V and 6 from J; bases not matched to a gene: 4. The CDR3 protein is CASSYWTGNAEAFF. As DNA, the CDR3 is TGTGCCAGCAGTTACTGGACAGGGAATGCTGAAGCTTTCTTT.

This chain joins TRBV27 and TRBJ2-7; maybe TRBD1 (6 bases). The CDR3 sequence is 13 residues long. Germline loops: CDR1 MNHEY, CDR2 SMNVEV (reference sequence). The ends were cut back, 3 bases at V and 1 base at J, with 7 bases in the middle. CDR3 nucleotide sequence: TGTGCCAGCAGTTTCAGGGGTTCCTACGAGCAGTACTTC. Translated, it gives CASSFRGSYEQYF.

This chain links TRBV6-6 with TRBJ2-2, with a weak D call TRBD1 (5 bases). Looked up from germline, CDR1 is MNHNY and CDR2 is SVGAGI (reference sequence). The V end was cut by 7 bases, the J end by 5 bases, with 17 bases between. This CDR3 comprises 15 residues. CDR3 nucleotide sequence: TGTGCCAGCACCGCCTCGGACAAGGGGACCGGGGAGCTGTTTTTT. Residues: CASTASDKGTGELFF.

This clone was seen only a few times. The V call is TRBV9, the J call TRBJ1-3; the D gene is possibly TRBD1 (6 bases). This CDR3 contains 16 residues. Trimming removed 3 bases at V and 0 bases at J, with 13 bases between. The germline V gene encodes CDR1 SGDLS and CDR2 YYNGEE. Here the CDR3 reads CASSGGGGYSGNTIYF. DNA for the CDR3: TGTGCCAGCAGCGGAGGGGGAGGGTACTCTGGAAACACCATATATTTT. The full variable domain, completed using reference TRBV9 and TRBJ1-3, is DSGVTQTPKHLITATGQRVTLRCSPRSGDLSVYWYQQSLDQGLQFLIQYYNGEERAKGNILERFSAQQFPDLHSELNLSSLELGDSALYFCASSGGGGYSGNTIYFGEGSWLTVV.